The clone carrying this T cell receptor beta chain has just a few counts. Its antigen is as yet unknown. This sample's time point: sample taken at primary tumor resection. Whole RNA was taken from tumor, nontumor lung or frozen PBMC; it was then sequenced unsorted. The data were obtained in a study of spatial heterogeneity in lung cancer. Study-level points and caveats: Ubiquitous expanded tumor TCRs were observed in blood more at resection than follow-up.

Every TCR cDNA molecule bore a unique molecular identifier. TCRdb fed the 5' RACE reads into MiXCR, producing one record per CDR3 protein. The sample carries about 22,000 distinct CDR3 sequences, about 4.9% recorded once. This sequence originates from a male donor with early-stage non-small cell lung cancer. Source: PBMCs, taken at surgery.

CDR3: CASQGEGNTGELFF. The CDR3 region has the DNA TGTGCCAGCCAGGGTGAGGGGAACACCGGGGAGCTGTTTTTT. V is TRBV6-5 and J is TRBJ2-2; either TRBD1 or TRBD2 may fit D (5 bases each). CDR1 MNHEY and CDR2 SVGAGI come from the germline V gene. CDR3 size: 14 residues. Trimming left V 8 bases short and J 1 base short, with 11 bases between.